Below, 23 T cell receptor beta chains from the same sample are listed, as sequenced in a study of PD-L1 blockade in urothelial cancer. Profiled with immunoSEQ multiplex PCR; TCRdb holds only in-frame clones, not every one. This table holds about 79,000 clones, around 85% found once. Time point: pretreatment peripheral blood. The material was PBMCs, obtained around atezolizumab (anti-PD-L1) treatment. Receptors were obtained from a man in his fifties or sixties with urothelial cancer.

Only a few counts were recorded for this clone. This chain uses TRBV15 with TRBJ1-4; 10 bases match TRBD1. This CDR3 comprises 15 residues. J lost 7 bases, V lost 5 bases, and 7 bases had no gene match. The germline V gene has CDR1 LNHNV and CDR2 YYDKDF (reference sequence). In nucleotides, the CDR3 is TGTGCCACCAGCTGGACAGGGGGGGGAAGTGAAAAACTGTTTTTT. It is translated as CATSWTGGGSEKLFF.

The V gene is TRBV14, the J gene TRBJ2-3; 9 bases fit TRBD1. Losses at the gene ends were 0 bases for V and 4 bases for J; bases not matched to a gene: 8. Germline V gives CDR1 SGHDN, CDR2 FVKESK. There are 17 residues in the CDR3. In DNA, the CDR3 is TGTGCCAGCAGCCAAGATCCCCGGACAGGGGCAGCAGATACGCAGTATTTT. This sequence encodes CASSQDPRTGAADTQYF.

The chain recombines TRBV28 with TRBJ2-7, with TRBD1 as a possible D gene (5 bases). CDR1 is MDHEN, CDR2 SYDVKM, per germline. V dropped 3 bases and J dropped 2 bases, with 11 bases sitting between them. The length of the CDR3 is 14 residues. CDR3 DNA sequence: TGTGCCAGCAGTTTGGAACAGGTGACCTACGAGCAGTACTTC. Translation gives CASSLEQVTYEQYF.

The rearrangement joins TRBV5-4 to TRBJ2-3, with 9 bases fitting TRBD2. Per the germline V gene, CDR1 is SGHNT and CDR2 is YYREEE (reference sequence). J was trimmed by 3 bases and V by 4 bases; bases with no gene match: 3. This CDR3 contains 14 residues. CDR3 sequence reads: CASSPGLATDTQYF. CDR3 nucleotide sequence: TGTGCCAGCAGCCCCGGACTAGCGACAGATACGCAGTATTTT.

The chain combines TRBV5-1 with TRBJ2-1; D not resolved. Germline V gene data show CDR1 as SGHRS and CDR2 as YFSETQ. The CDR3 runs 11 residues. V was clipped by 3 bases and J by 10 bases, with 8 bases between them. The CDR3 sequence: CASSYSREQFF. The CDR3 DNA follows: TGCGCCAGCAGCTATTCGCGGGAGCAGTTCTTC.

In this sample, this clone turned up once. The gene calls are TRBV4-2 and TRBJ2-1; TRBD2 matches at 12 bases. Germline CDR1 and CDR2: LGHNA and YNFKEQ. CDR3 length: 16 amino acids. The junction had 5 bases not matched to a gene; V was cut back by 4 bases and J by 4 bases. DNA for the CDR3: TGTGCCAGCAGCCTCATGACTAGCGGGGGATACAATGAGCAGTTCTTC. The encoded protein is CASSLMTSGGYNEQFF.

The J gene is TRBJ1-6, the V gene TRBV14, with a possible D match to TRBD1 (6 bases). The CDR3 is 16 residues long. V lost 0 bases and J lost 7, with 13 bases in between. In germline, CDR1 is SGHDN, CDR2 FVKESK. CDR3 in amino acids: CASSQDQDRLNSPLHF. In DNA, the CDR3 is TGTGCCAGCAGCCAAGATCAGGACAGATTAAATTCACCCCTCCACTTT.

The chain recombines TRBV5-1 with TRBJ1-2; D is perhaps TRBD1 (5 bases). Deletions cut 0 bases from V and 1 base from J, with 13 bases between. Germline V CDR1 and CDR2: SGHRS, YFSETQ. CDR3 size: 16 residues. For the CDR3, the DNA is TGCGCCAGCAGCTTGGCCGGAACAGGAGTTAACTATGGCTACACCTTC. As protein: CASSLAGTGVNYGYTF.

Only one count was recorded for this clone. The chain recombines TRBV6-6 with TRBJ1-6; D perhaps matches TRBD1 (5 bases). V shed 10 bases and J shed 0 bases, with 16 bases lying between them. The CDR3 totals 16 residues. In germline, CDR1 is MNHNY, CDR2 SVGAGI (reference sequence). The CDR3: CATRGDLSSYNSPLHF. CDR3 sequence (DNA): TGTGCCACCCGGGGGGATTTGAGCTCCTATAATTCACCCCTCCACTTT.

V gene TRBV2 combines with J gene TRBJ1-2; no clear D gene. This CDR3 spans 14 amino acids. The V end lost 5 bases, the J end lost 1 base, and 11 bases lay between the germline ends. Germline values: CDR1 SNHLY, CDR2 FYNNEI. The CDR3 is CASSPSPINYGYTF. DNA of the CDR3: TGTGCCAGCAGTCCGAGCCCGATTAACTATGGCTACACCTTC.

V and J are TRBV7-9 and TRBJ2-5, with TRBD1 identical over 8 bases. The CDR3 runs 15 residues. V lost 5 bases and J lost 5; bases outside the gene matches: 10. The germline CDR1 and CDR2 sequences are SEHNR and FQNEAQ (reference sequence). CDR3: CASSDSRTGRETQYF. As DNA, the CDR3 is TGTGCCAGCAGCGACAGCCGGACAGGGAGGGAGACCCAGTACTTC.

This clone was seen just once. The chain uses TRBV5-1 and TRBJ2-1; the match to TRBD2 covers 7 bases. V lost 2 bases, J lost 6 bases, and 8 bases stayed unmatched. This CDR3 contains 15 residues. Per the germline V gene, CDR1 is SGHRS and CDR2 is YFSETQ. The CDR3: CASSFSRGDFNEQFF. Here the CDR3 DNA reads TGCGCCAGCAGCTTCAGTCGGGGGGATTTCAATGAGCAGTTCTTC.

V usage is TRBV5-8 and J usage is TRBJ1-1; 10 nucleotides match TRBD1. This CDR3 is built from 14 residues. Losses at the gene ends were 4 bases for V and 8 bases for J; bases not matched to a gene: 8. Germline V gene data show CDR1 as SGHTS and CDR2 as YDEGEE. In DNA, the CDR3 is TGTGCCAGCAGCACGGGACAGGGGACAGGGGAAGCTTTCTTT. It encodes CASSTGQGTGEAFF.

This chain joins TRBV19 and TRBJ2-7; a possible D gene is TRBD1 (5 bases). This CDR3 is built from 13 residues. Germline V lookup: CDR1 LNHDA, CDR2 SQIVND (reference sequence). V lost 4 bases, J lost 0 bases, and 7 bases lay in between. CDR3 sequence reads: CASSNQGSYEQYF. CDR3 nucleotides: TGTGCCAGTAGTAATCAGGGCTCCTACGAGCAGTACTTC.

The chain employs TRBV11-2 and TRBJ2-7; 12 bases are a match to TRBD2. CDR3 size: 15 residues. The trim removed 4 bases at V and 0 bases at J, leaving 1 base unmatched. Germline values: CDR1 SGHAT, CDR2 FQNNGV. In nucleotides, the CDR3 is TGTGCCAGCAGCTGGACTAGCGGGACCTCCTACGAGCAGTACTTC. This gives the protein CASSWTSGTSYEQYF.

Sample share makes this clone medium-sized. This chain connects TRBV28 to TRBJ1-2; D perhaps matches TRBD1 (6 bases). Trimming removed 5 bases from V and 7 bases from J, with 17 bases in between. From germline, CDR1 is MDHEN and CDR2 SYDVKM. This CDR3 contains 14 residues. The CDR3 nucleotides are TGTGCCAGCAGTGCGAACAGGGAAGTTGGTGGCTACACCTTC. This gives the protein CASSANREVGGYTF.

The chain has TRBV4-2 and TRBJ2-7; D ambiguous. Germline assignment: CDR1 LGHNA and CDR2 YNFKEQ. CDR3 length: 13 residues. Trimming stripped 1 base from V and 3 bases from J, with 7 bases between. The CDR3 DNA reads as TGTGCCAGCAGCCAAGGAGAACGCTACGAGCAGTACTTC. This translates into CASSQGERYEQYF.

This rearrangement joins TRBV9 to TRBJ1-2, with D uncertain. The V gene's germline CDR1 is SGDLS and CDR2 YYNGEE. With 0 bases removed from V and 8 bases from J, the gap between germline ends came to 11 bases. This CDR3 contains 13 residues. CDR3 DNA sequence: TGTGCCAGCAGCGTAGGAGAGGTCGGAGGCTACACCTTC. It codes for CASSVGEVGGYTF.

CDR3 nucleotide sequence: TGCGCCAGCAGCCACTCGGGTGAGCAGTACTTC. This codes for CASSHSGEQYF. This chain joins TRBV4-1 and TRBJ2-7; D unresolved. The CDR3 loop spans 11 amino acids. V lost 3 bases and J lost 7, with 7 bases in between. Germline CDR1 is MGHRA and CDR2 is YSYEKL.

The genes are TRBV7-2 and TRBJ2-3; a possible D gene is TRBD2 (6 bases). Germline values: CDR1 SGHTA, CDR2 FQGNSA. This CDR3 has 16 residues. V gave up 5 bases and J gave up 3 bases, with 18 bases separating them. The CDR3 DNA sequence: TGTGCCAGCAGCGGAGGCCCGGGACTCCGGACAGATACGCAGTATTTT. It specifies CASSGGPGLRTDTQYF.

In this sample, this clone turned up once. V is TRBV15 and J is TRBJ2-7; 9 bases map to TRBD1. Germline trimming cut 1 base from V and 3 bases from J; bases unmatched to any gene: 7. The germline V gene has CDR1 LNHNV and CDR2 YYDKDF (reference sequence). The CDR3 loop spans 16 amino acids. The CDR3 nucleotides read TGTGCCACCAGCAGAGTTGGGACAGGGCTATACTACGAGCAGTACTTC. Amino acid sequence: CATSRVGTGLYYEQYF.

The chain's CDR3 is CASSPSGTFGEAFF. The CDR3 region has the DNA TGTGCCAGCAGCCCCTCTGGGACATTCGGAGAAGCTTTCTTT. The chain carries TRBV11-3 and TRBJ1-1; possibly TRBD1 for D (6 bases). Trimming removed 5 bases from V and 8 bases from J, with 18 bases in between. CDR3 size: 14 residues. The V gene's germline CDR1 is SGHNT and CDR2 YENEEA.

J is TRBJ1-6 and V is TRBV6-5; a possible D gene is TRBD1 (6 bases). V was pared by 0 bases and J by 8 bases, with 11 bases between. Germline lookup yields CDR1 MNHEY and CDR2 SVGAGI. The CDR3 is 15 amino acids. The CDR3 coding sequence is TGTGCCAGCAGTTACTCGATCAGGGGTGATTCACCCCTCCACTTT. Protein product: CASSYSIRGDSPLHF.